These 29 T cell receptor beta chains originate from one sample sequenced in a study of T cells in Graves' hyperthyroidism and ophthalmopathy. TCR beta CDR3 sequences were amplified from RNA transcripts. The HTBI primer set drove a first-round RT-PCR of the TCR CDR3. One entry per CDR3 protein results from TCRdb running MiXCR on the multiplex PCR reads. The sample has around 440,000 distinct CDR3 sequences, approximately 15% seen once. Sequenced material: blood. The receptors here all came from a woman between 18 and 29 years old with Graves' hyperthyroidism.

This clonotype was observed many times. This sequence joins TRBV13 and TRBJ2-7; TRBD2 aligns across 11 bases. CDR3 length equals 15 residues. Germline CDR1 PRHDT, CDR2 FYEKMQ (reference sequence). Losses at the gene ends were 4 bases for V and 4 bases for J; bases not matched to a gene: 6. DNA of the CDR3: TGTGCCAGCAGCTATGGTAGCGGGAGGGCATACGAGCAGTACTTC. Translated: CASSYGSGRAYEQYF.

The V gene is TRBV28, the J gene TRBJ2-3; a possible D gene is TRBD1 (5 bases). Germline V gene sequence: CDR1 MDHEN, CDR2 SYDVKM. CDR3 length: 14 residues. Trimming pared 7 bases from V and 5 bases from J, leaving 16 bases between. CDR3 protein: CASTTGGARDTQYF. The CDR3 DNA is TGTGCCAGCACAACGGGTGGGGCCCGAGATACGCAGTATTTT.

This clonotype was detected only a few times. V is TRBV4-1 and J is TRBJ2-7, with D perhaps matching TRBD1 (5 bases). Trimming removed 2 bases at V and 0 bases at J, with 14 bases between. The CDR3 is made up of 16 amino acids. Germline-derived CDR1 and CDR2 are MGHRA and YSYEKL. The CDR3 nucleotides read TGCGCCAGCAGCCAAATCTCTCAGGGTAGCTCCTACGAGCAGTACTTC. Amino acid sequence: CASSQISQGSSYEQYF.

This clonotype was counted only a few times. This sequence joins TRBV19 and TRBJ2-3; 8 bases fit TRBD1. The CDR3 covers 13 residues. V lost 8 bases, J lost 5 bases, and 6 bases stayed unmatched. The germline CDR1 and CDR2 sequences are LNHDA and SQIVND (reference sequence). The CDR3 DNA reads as TGTGCCAGTCGGTCACAGGGGGAAGATACGCAGTATTTT. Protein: CASRSQGEDTQYF.

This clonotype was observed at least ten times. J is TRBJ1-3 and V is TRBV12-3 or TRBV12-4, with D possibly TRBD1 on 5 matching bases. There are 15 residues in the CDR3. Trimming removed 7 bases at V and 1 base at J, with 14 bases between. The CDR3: CASTPAGPSGNTIYF. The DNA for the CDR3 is TGTGCCAGCACTCCCGCGGGGCCATCTGGAAACACCATATATTTT.

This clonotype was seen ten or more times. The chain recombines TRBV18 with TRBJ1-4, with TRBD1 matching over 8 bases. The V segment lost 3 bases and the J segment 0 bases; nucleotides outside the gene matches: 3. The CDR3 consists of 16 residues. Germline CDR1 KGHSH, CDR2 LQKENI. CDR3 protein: CASSPGTGATNEKLFF. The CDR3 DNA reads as TGTGCCAGCTCACCCGGGACAGGTGCAACTAATGAAAAACTGTTTTTT.

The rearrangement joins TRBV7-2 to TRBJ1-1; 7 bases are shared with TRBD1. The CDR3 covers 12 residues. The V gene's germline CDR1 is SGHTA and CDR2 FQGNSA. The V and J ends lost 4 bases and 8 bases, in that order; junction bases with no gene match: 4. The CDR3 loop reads CASSSRTGEAFF. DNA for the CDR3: TGTGCCAGCAGCTCGAGGACAGGCGAAGCTTTCTTT. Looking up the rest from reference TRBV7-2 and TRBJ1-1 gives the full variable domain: GAGVSQSPSNKVTEKGKDVELRCDPISGHTALYWYRQSLGQGLEFLIYFQGNSAPDKSGLPSDRFSAERTGGSVSTLTIQRTQQEDSAVYLCASSSRTGEAFFGQGTRLTVV.

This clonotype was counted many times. This chain's CDR3 is CASSSGLVAYNEQFF. CDR3 nucleotide sequence: TGTGCCAGCAGTTCAGGACTAGTGGCCTACAATGAGCAGTTCTTC. This sequence joins TRBV12-3 or TRBV12-4 and TRBJ2-1, with TRBD2 matching 7 bases. V shed 4 bases and J 2 bases; nucleotides not matched to a gene: 5. The CDR3 has 15 amino acids.

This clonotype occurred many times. CDR3 DNA sequence: TGTGCCAGCAGTTCAGGGATGGAGGAAGAGACCCAGTACTTC. It yields the protein CASSSGMEEETQYF. The chain is built from TRBV27 and TRBJ2-5, with D perhaps being TRBD1 or TRBD2 (5 bases each). The CDR3 has 14 residues. V shed 4 bases and J shed 3 bases, with 12 bases lying between them. CDR1 is MNHEY, CDR2 SMNVEV, per germline (reference sequence).

The CDR3 bases are TGTGCCAGCAGCACCACCTGGGATGAAAAACTGTTTTTT. Its translation is CASSTTWDEKLFF. The J gene is TRBJ1-4, the V gene TRBV7-9; D not certain. CDR1 is SEHNR, CDR2 FQNEAQ, per germline (reference sequence). The CDR3 is 13 amino acids. V was cut by 5 bases and J by 6 bases, with 10 bases left in between. Supplemented by reference TRBV7-9 and TRBJ1-4, the full variable domain reads DTGVSQNPRHKITKRGQNVTFRCDPISEHNRLYWYRQTLGQGPEFLTYFQNEAQLEKSRLLSDRFSAERPKGSFSTLEIQRTEQGDSAMYLCASSTTWDEKLFFGSGTQLSVL.

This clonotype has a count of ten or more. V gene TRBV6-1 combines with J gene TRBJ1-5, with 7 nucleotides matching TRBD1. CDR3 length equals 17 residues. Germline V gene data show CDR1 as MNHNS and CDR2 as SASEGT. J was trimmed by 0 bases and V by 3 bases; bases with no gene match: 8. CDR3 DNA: TGTGCCAGCAGTGAGGAACGAGGGGGCTTTAGCAATCAGCCCCAGCATTTT. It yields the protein CASSEERGGFSNQPQHF.

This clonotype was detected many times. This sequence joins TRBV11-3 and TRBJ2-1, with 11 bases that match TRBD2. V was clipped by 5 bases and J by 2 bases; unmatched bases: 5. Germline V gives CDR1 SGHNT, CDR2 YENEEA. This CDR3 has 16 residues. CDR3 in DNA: TGTGCCAGCAGCCACGGGACTAGCGGTCCCTACAATGAGCAGTTCTTC. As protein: CASSHGTSGPYNEQFF.

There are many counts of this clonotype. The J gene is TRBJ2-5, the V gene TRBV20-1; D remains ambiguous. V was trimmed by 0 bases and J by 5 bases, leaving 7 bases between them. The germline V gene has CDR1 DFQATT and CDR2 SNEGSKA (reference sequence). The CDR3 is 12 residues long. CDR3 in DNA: TGCAGTGCTAGAGAGGTTACCGAGACCCAGTACTTC. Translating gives CSAREVTETQYF.

For the CDR3, the DNA is TGTGCCAGCAGCTTAACAGGCGGAATCAATCAGCCCCAGCATTTT. Its protein is CASSLTGGINQPQHF. This chain uses TRBV7-3 with TRBJ1-5; D unclear. This CDR3 has 15 amino acids. V lost 0 bases and J lost 3, with 9 bases in between. CDR1 and CDR2 (germline): SGHTA, FQGTGA. Looking up the rest from reference TRBV7-3 and TRBJ1-5 gives the full variable domain: GAGVSQTPSNKVTEKGKYVELRCDPISGHTALYWYRQSLGQGPEFLIYFQGTGAADDSGLPNDRFFAVRPEGSVSTLKIQRTERGDSAVYLCASSLTGGINQPQHFGDGTRLSIL.

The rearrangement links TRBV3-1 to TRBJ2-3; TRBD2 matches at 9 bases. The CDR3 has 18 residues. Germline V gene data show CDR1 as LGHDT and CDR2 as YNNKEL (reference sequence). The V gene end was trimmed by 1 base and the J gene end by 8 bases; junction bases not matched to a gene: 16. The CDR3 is CASSQVLTGTSSLGTQYF. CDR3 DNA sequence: TGTGCCAGCAGCCAAGTGCTAACCGGGACTAGCAGTTTAGGTACGCAGTATTTT.

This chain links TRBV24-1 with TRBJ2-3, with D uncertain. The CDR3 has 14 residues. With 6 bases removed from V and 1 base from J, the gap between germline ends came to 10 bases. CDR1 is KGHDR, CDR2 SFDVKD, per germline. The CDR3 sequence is CATSLALGTDTQYF. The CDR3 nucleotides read TGTGCCACCAGTTTGGCGCTTGGCACAGATACGCAGTATTTT.

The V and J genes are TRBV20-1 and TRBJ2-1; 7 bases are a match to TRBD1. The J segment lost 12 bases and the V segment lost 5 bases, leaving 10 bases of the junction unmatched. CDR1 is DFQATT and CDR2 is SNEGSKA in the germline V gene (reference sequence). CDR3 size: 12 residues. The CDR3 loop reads CSAPFQGQWQFF. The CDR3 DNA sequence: TGCAGTGCTCCATTCCAGGGACAGTGGCAGTTCTTC.

The CDR3 DNA is TGCGCCAGCAGCCGAGTTGACGATGAGCAGTTCTTC. Protein: CASSRVDDEQFF. The chain employs TRBV4-1 and TRBJ2-1, with unresolved D. Germline V gene lookup returns CDR1 MGHRA and CDR2 YSYEKL. V was clipped by 4 bases and J by 8 bases, with 9 bases between them. The CDR3 has 12 residues.

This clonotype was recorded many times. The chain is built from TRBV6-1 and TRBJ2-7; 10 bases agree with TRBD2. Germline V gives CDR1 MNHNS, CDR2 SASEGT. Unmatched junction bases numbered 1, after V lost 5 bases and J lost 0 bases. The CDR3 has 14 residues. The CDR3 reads CASSPSGSSYEQYF. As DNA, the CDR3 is TGTGCCAGCAGTCCTAGCGGGAGCTCCTACGAGCAGTACTTC.

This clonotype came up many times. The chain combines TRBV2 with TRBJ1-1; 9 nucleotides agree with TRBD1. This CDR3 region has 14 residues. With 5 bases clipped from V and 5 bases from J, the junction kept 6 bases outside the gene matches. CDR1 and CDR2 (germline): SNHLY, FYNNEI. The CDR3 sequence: CASSSSGQGTEAFF. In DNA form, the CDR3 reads TGTGCCAGCAGTTCTTCCGGACAGGGGACTGAAGCTTTCTTT.

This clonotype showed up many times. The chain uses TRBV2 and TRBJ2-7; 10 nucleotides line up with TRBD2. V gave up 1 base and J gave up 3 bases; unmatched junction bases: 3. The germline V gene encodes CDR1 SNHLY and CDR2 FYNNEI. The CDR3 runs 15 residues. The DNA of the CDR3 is TGTGCCAGCAGTGAAGGAGCGGGGGGGCACTACGAGCAGTACTTC. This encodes CASSEGAGGHYEQYF.

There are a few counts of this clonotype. This CDR3 is CASSLEGGGETQYF. The CDR3 DNA is TGTGCCAGCAGCTTAGAGGGGGGCGGTGAGACCCAGTACTTC. V usage is TRBV11-3 and J usage is TRBJ2-5; D assignment may be TRBD1 or TRBD2 (6 bases each). The germline V gene has CDR1 SGHNT and CDR2 YENEEA. The CDR3 has 14 amino acids. Trimming shortened V by 0 bases and J by 5 bases, and 10 bases separated the two germline ends.

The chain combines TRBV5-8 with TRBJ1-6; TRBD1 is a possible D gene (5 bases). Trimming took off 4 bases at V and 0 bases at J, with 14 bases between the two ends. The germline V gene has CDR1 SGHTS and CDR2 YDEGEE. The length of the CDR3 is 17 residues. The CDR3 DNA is TGTGCCAGCAGCCGGACACGAGGGAGCTCCTATAATTCACCCCTCCACTTT. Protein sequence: CASSRTRGSSYNSPLHF.

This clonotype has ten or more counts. The CDR3: CATSDQRLAASGTYEQYF. For the CDR3, the DNA is TGTGCCACCAGTGATCAACGCTTGGCGGCTAGCGGGACCTACGAGCAGTACTTC. The chain combines TRBV24-1 with TRBJ2-7; 9 bases align to TRBD2. This CDR3 is 18 amino acids long. The V segment lost 3 bases and the J segment 2 bases; nucleotides outside the gene matches: 13. Germline values: CDR1 KGHDR, CDR2 SFDVKD.

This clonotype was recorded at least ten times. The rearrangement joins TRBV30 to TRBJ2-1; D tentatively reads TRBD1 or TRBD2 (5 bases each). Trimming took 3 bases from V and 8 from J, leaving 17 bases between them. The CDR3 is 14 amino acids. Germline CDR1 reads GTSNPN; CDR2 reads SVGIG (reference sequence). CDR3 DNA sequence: TGTGCCTGGAGCAGGAGCTATAGGGACGATGAGCAGTTCTTC. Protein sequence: CAWSRSYRDDEQFF.

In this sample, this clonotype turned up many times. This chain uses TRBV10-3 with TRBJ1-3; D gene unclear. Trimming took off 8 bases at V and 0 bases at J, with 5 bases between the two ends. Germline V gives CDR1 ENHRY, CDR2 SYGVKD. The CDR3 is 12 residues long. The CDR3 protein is CAIQDSGNTIYF. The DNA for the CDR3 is TGTGCCATCCAAGACTCTGGAAACACCATATATTTT.

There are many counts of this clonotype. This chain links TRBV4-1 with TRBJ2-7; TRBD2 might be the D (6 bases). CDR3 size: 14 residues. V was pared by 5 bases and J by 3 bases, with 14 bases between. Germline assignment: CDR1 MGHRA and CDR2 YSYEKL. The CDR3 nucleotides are TGCGCCAGCAGCGACACCCTGGGGGGCTACGAGCAGTACTTC. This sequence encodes CASSDTLGGYEQYF.

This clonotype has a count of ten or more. In DNA form, the CDR3 reads TGCAGCGTTGAAGCGGGAGCCTATGGCTACACCTTC. Residues: CSVEAGAYGYTF. The gene calls are TRBV29-1 and TRBJ1-2; the D is unclear. The CDR3 spans 12 residues. With 1 base removed from V and 4 bases from J, the gap between germline ends came to 7 bases. Germline V gene data show CDR1 as SQVTM and CDR2 as ANQGSEA.

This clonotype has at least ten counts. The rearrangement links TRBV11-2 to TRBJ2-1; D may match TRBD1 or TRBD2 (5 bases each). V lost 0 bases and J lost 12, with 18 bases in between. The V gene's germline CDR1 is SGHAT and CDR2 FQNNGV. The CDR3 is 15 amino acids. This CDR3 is CASSLEGESVWAQFF. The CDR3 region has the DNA TGTGCCAGCAGCTTAGAGGGGGAGAGCGTGTGGGCGCAGTTCTTC.